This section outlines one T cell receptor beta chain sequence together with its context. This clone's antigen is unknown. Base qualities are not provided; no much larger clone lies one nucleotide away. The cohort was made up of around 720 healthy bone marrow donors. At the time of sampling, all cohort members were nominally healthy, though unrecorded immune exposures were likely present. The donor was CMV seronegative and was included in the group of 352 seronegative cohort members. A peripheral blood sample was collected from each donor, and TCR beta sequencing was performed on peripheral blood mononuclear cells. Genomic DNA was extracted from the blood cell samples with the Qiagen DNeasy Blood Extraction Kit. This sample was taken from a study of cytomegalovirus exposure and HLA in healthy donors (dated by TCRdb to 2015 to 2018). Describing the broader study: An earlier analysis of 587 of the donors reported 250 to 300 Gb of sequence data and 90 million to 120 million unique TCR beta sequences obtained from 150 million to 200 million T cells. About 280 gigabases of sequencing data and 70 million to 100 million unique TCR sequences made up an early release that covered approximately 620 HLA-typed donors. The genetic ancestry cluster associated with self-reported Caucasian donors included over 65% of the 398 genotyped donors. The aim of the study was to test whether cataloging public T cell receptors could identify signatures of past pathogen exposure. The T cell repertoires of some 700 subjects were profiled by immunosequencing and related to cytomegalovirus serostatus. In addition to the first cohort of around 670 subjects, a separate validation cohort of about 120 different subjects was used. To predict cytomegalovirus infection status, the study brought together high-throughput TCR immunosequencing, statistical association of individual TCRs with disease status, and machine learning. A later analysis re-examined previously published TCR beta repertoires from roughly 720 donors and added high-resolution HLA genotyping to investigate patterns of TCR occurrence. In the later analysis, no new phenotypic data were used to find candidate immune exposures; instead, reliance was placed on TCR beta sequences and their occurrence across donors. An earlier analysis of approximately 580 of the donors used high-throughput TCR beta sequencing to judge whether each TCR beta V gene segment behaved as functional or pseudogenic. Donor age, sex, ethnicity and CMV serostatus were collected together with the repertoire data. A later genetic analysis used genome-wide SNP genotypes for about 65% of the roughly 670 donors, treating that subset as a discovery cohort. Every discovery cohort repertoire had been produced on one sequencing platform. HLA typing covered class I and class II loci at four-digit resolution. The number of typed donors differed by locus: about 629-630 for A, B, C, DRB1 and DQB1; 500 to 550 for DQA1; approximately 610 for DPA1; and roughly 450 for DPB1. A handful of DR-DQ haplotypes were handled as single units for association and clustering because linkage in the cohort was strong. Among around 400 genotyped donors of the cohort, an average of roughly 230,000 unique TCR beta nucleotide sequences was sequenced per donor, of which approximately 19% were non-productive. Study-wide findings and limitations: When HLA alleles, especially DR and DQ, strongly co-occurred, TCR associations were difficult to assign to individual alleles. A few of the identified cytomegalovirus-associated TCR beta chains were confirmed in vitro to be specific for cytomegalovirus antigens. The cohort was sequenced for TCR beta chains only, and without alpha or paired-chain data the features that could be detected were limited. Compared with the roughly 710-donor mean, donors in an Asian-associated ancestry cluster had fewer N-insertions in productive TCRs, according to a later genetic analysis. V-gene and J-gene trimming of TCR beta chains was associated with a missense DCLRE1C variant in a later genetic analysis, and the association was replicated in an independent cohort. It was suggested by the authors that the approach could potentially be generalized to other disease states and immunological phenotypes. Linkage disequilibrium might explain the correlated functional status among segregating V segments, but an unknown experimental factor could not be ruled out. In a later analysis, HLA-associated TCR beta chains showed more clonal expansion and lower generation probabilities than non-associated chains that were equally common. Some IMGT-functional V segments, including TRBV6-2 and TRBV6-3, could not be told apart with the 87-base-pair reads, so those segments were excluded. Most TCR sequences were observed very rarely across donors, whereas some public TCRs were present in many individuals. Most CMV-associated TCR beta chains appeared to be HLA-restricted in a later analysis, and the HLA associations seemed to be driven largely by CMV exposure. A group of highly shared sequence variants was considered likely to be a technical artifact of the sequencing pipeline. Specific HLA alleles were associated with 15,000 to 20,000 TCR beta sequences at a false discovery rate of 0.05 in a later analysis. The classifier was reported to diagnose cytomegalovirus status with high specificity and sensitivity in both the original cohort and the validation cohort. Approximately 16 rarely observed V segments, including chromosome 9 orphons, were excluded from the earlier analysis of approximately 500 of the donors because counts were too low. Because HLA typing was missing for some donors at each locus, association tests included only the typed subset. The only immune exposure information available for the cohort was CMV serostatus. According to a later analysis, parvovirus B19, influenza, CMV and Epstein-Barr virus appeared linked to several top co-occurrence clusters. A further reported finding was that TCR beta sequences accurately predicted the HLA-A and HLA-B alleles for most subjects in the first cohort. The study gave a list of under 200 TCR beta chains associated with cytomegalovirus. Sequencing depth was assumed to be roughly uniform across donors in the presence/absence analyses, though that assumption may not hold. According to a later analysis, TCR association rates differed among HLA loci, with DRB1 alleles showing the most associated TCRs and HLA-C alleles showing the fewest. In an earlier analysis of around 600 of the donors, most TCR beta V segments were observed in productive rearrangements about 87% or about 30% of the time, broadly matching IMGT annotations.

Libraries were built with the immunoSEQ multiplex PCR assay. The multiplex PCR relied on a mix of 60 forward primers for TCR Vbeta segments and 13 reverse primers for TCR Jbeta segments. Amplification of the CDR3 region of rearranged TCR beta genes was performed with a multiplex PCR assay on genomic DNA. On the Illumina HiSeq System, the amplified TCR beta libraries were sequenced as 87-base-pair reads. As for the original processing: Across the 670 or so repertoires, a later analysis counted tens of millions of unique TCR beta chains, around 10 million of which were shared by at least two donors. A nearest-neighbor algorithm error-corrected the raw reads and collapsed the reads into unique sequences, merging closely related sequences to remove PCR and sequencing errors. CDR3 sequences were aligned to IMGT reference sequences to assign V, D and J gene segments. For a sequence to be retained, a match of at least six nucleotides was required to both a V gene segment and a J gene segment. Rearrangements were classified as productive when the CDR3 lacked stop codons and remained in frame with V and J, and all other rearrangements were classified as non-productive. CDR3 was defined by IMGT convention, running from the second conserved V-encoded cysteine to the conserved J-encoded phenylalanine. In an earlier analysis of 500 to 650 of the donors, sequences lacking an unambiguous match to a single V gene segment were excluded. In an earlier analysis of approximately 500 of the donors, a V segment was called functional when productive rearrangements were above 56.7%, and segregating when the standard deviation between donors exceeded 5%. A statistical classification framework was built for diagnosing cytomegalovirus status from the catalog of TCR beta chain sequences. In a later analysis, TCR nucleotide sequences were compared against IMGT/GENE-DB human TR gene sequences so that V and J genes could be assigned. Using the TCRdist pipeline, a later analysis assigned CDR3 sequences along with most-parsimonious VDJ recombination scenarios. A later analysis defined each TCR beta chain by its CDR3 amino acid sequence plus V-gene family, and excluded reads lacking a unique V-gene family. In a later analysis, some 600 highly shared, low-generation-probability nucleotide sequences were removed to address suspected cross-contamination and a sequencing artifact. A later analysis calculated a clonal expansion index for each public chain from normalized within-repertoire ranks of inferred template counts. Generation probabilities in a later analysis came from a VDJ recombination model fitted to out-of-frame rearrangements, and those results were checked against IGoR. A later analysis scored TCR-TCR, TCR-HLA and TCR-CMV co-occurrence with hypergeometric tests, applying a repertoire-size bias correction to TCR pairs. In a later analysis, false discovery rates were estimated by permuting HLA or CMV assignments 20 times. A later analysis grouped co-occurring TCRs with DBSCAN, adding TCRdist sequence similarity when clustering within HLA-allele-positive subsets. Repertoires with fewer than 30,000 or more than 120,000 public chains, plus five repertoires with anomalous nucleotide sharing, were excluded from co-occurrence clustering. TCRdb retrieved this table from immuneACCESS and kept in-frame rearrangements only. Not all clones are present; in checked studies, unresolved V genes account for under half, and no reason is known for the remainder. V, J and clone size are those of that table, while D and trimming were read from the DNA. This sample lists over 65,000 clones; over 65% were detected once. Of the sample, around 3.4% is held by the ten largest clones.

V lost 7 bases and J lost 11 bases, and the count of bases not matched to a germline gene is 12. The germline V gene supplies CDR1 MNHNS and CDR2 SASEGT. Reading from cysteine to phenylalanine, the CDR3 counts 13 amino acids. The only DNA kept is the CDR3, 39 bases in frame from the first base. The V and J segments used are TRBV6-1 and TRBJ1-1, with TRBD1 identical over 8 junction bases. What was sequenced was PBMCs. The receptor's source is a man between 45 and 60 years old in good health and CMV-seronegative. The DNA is TGTGCCAGCAAAAAGACAGGGGCCATGGGGGCTTTCTTT. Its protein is CASKKTGAMGAFF.